The 3 T cell receptor beta chains below all came from one sample that was sequenced in a study of T-cell memory formation after mild COVID-19. A single record per CDR3 protein comes from TCRdb applying MiXCR to the 5' RACE reads. Altogether around 29,000 distinct CDR3 sequences are present, 15% to 20% being singletons, with the ten largest covering about 1.4%. The sample consisted of PBMCs or a T cell subset sorted from them (not recorded which). All receptors come from an adult who had mild COVID-19 (a few samples of this study predate the infection). Cell type and time point are not known.

The rearrangement links TRBV7-2 to TRBJ2-3; 9 nucleotides line up with TRBD1. V lost 4 bases, J lost 0 bases, and 5 bases stayed unmatched. The CDR3 contains 16 residues. The V gene's germline CDR1 is SGHTA and CDR2 FQGNSA. The CDR3 is CASSSGTGISTDTQYF. The CDR3 region has the DNA TGTGCCAGCAGCTCCGGGACAGGGATTAGCACAGATACGCAGTATTTT.

This clonotype was seen ten or more times. This sequence joins TRBV9 and TRBJ2-1; possibly TRBD1 for D (6 bases). This CDR3 is built from 19 residues. V lost 0 bases to trimming and J lost 7 bases, with 26 bases between them. Germline values: CDR1 SGDLS, CDR2 YYNGEE. The CDR3 protein is CASSVGVFGTQGSPNEQFF. The CDR3 nucleotides read TGTGCCAGCAGCGTAGGGGTCTTTGGAACACAGGGATCACCGAATGAGCAGTTCTTC. Together with reference TRBV9 and TRBJ2-1, the CDR3 gives the full variable domain: DSGVTQTPKHLITATGQRVTLRCSPRSGDLSVYWYQQSLDQGLQFLIQYYNGEERAKGNILERFSAQQFPDLHSELNLSSLELGDSALYFCASSVGVFGTQGSPNEQFFGPGTRLTVL.

In this sample, this clonotype turned up many times. The rearrangement joins TRBV7-3 to TRBJ2-3; D perhaps matches TRBD2 (6 bases). Per germline, CDR1 SGHTA and CDR2 FQGTGA. V was shortened by 5 bases and J by 14 bases, with 20 bases between the two germline ends. CDR3 length: 13 residues. CDR3 loop: CASSQQDYTQRYF. In nucleotides, the CDR3 is TGTGCCAGCAGCCAACAGGACTATACACAACGGTATTTT.